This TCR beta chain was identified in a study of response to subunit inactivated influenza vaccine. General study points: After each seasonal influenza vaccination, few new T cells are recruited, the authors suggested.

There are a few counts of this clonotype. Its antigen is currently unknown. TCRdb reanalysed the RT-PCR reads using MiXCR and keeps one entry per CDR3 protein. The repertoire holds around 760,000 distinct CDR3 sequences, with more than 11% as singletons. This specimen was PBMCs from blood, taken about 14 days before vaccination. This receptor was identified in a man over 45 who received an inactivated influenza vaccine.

The CDR3 sequence is CASSQDRLAGGNEQFF. The DNA of the CDR3 is TGTGCCAGCAGCCAAGACCGTCTAGCGGGGGGCAATGAGCAGTTCTTC. The J gene is TRBJ2-1, the V gene TRBV3-1, with 11 bases aligning to TRBD2. The V gene's germline CDR1 is LGHDT and CDR2 YNNKEL (reference sequence). The ends lost 0 bases at V and 6 bases at J; junction bases unmatched: 4. The CDR3 is 16 residues long.